This T cell receptor (beta chain) was retrieved from a study of memory CD4+ T cells and cytomegalovirus serostatus (dated by TCRdb to the late 2010s). About the full investigation: The cohort included approximately 35 healthy adults from Belgium, of whom 9 were CMV seropositive and approximately 24 were CMV seronegative. To replicate a published TCR-based CMV serostatus classifier, the study sequenced CD4+ memory TCRbeta repertoires from a Belgian cohort whose cytomegalovirus serostatus was known. The paper's findings and limits, for the study overall: For CMV serostatus prediction, a median bootstrapped AUC of 0.95 was reached with the original framework, and a median bootstrapped AUC of approximately 0.9 was reached with a US-trained random forest. The results were interpreted as suggesting that the CMV-associated TCR signature is mostly present in the CD4+ memory repertoire. Only CD4+CD45RO+ memory cells were sequenced, in contrast to the original study, which included naive and memory CD4+ and CD8+ populations. A median bootstrapped AUC of about 0.95 with a 95% CI of 0.76-1.00 was achieved on the Belgian cohort by the original-framework classifier. Among the 150 to 200 previously reported CMV-associated TCRbeta sequences, some 70 showed up in the CD4+ memory repertoires, with each one found in between one and five individuals.

The Quick-DNA Microprep Kit was used to extract genomic DNA from the sorted cells. Amplification of TCRbeta DNA was done with the immunoSEQ hsTCRbeta kit, following the protocol from the manufacturer. TCRbeta libraries were sequenced on an Illumina MiSeq instrument. As for the authors' bioinformatics: Following removal of out-of-frame sequences, around 2,300,000 distinct TCRbeta sequences were retained, with an average of around 67,000 per individual. Each individual was scored according to the count of approximately 170 previously reported CMV-associated TCRbeta sequences and the total productive distinct TCRbeta count. A beta-binomial model was reimplemented in Python, and scikit-learn random forests with default parameters were trained on data from the US cohort. Classifier performance on the Belgian cohort was summarized as median AUC with percentile confidence intervals calculated over 10,000 bootstrap iterations. What TCRdb holds here is the immuneACCESS table cut down to in-frame rearrangements. Part of the clones is not present; checked against another copy, under half of the missing clones reflect an unresolved V gene, and the others are unexplained. V and J calls plus clone size are reproduced from that table; the DNA served to infer D and trimming. The sample includes 84,000 or so clones, with roughly 80% observed a single time. The top ten hold around 0.75% of the sample.

The CDR3 goes from the cysteine to the phenylalanine over 12 residues. Solely the CDR3 DNA is kept, with 36 bases framed from the first base. V trim: 5 bases; J trim: 6 bases; unmatched bases: 2. From the germline V gene, CDR1 is SGHTA and CDR2 is FQGNSA. Notes on this clone: Its antigen remains undetermined. No base quality values were provided; no much bigger clone lies one nucleotide off.

Single viable CD3+CD4+CD8-CD45RO+ cells were sorted as memory CD4+ T cells on a FACSAria II. To determine CMV serostatus, a Roche Elecsys assay was used that detects serum IgG against CMV pp150, pp28, p38 and p52. Following thawing, total CD4+ T cells were enriched through positive selection using CD4 magnetic microbeads. The samples came from a different study that was designed specifically to examine the CD4+ T cell memory repertoire. Following standard operating procedures, peripheral blood mononuclear cells were isolated and cryopreserved, while serum was kept at -80 degrees C. Staining used CD3-PerCP (BW264/56), CD4-APC (RPA-T4), CD45RO-PE (UCHT1) and CD8-Pacific Orange (3B5) antibodies, with Sytox blue excluding non-viable cells.

The TCR was taken from an adult in good health and CMV-seronegative. Source material: memory CD4+ T cells from blood. The chain links TRBV7-2 with TRBJ2-7; the central 9 bases match TRBD2. The nucleotide sequence is TGTGCCAGCAGCCGCGGGGGGGCCGAGCAGTACTTC. It encodes CASSRGGAEQYF.